One and the same sample provided the 24 T cell receptor beta chains below, sequenced in a study of post-analysis software for immune sequencing data. Whole-study findings and limits: About five TRBV segments, including TRBV5-6, TRBV5-1 and TRBV20-1, were more frequent in patients than controls.

TCR beta libraries were prepared from cDNA with unique molecular identifiers. TCRdb reprocessed the PCR reads with MiXCR, giving one entry per CDR3 protein. The data show hundreds of thousands of distinct CDR3 sequences, nearly 45% seen once. No cognate antigen is known for these TCRs. The sequenced material came from blood. The receptors here all came from a girl aged 5 to 17 with multiple sclerosis.

V is TRBV25-1 and J is TRBJ2-5, with 7 positions matching TRBD2. CDR3 length: 17 amino acids. After removal of 0 bases from V and 4 bases from J, the junction contained 11 bases not matched to a gene. Germline V gives CDR1 MGHDK, CDR2 SYGVNS. The CDR3 sequence: CASSEYMREWSRETQYF. CDR3 sequence (DNA): TGTGCCAGCAGTGAATATATGCGGGAGTGGAGTAGAGAGACCCAGTACTTC. Full variable domain (remainder filled in from reference TRBV25-1 and TRBJ2-5): EADIYQTPRYLVIGTGKKITLECSQTMGHDKMYWYQQDPGMELHLIHYSYGVNSTEKGDLSSESTVSRIRTEHFPLTLESARPSHTSQYLCASSEYMREWSRETQYFGPGTRLLVL.

V and J are TRBV6-5 and TRBJ2-5, with D perhaps matching TRBD2 (6 bases). Trimming stripped 0 bases from V and 2 bases from J, with 16 bases between. The CDR3 sequence is 17 residues long. CDR1 MNHEY and CDR2 SVGAGI come from the germline V gene. CDR3 in amino acids: CASSYSFFGGAQETQYF. As DNA, the CDR3 is TGTGCCAGCAGTTACTCATTTTTCGGCGGGGCACAAGAGACCCAGTACTTC.

The chain uses TRBV27 and TRBJ2-1, with 7 bases that match TRBD2. The tail of the sequence fits TRBJ2-7 better, so the J call may be wrong. Germline CDR1 reads MNHEY; CDR2 reads SMNVEV (reference sequence). This CDR3 contains 14 residues. The CDR3 DNA is TGTGCCAGCAGTTTATCATGGGACTACAATGAGCAGTACTTC. Protein: CASSLSWDYNEQYF.

The chain has TRBV4-3 and TRBJ1-4; possibly TRBD1 for D (6 bases). The CDR3 totals 14 residues. Germline-derived CDR1 and CDR2 are LGHNA and YSLEER. The germline V and J ends were trimmed by 5 bases and 6 bases, with 13 bases remaining between them. The CDR3 protein is CASSTFGGDEKLFF. DNA of the CDR3: TGCGCCAGCAGCACGTTCGGGGGCGATGAAAAACTGTTTTTT.

This clonotype has just a few counts. The gene calls are TRBV20-1 and TRBJ1-2; TRBD1 agrees at 7 bases. CDR1 and CDR2 (germline): DFQATT, SNEGSKA (reference sequence). The CDR3 is 13 amino acids. The CDR3 DNA follows: TGCAGCACCCAAGACAGGGAAAACTATGGCTACACCTTC. Translation: CSTQDRENYGYTF.

J is TRBJ1-2 and V is TRBV29-1, with a weak D call TRBD1 (6 bases). This CDR3 is built from 14 residues. Germline CDR1 and CDR2: SQVTM and ANQGSEA. CDR3 in amino acids: CGARRDTQNYGYTF. The CDR3 DNA sequence: TGCGGTGCCCGTAGGGACACACAAAACTATGGCTACACCTTC.

The gene calls are TRBV7-2 and TRBJ2-3; 12 bases map to TRBD1. The CDR3 extends over 16 amino acids. Germline V gene lookup returns CDR1 SGHTA and CDR2 FQGNSA. The V gene end was trimmed by 0 bases and the J gene end by 6 bases; junction bases not matched to a gene: 4. CDR3 DNA: TGTGCCAGCAGCTTAGCTGGGACAGGGGGCGTCGATACGCAGTATTTT. The encoded protein is CASSLAGTGGVDTQYF.

The chain recombines TRBV6-5 with TRBJ2-5; no definite D call. V was clipped by 0 bases and J by 3 bases, with 11 bases between them. The germline CDR1 and CDR2 sequences are MNHEY and SVGAGI. The CDR3 consists of 15 residues. This chain's CDR3 is CASSYSTGTEETQYF. The CDR3 coding sequence is TGTGCCAGCAGTTACTCGACCGGTACCGAAGAGACCCAGTACTTC.

This clonotype showed up just a few times. J is TRBJ2-5 and V is TRBV5-1; 8 bases map to TRBD1. The CDR3 has 14 amino acids. Germline loops: CDR1 SGHRS, CDR2 YFSETQ. J lost 2 bases, V lost 3 bases, and 3 bases had no gene match. CDR3 nucleotides: TGCGCCAGCAGCTCGGGACAGGAGCAAGAGACCCAGTACTTC. Amino acids: CASSSGQEQETQYF.

This clonotype was observed a handful of times. The gene calls are TRBV7-9 and TRBJ2-5; 7 nucleotides match TRBD1. The CDR3 has 17 amino acids. Germline assignment: CDR1 SEHNR and CDR2 FQNEAQ (reference sequence). Trimming removed 4 bases from V and 0 bases from J; junction bases left unmatched: 11. CDR3 in DNA: TGTGCCAGCAGCTCAGGGGACAGTAGCTTGTACCAAGAGACCCAGTACTTC. Residues: CASSSGDSSLYQETQYF.

This chain links TRBV20-1 with TRBJ2-1; possibly TRBD2 for D (5 bases). CDR1 and CDR2 (germline): DFQATT, SNEGSKA (reference sequence). The CDR3 is 12 residues long. V was pared by 6 bases and J by 15 bases, with 21 bases between. The CDR3 spells CSARRVAGGPFF. CDR3 in DNA: TGCAGTGCCCGAAGGGTAGCAGGAGGTCCGTTCTTC.

The chain employs TRBV28 and TRBJ2-4; D is uncertain. The end of the DNA fits TRBJ2-7 better, so the J call may be wrong. The germline V gene has CDR1 MDHEN and CDR2 SYDVKM. This CDR3 is built from 15 residues. The CDR3 spells CASSPPLGFTYEQYF. CDR3 DNA sequence: TGTGCCAGCAGTCCCCCTTTAGGGTTCACCTACGAGCAGTACTTC.

The sample holds a few counts of this clonotype. The V call is TRBV20-1, the J call TRBJ1-4; 8 nucleotides align to TRBD1. V lost 2 bases and J lost 7; bases outside the gene matches: 6. Germline CDR1 and CDR2: DFQATT and SNEGSKA (reference sequence). This CDR3 is built from 14 residues. CDR3 amino acids: CSARQGAEAEKLFF. The CDR3 DNA follows: TGCAGTGCTAGACAGGGGGCGGAGGCTGAAAAACTGTTTTTT.

This clonotype came up a few times. The CDR3 spells CASSLNREGTEQYF. The CDR3 nucleotides are TGTGCCAGCAGCCTTAACAGGGAGGGAACCGAGCAGTACTTC. This sequence joins TRBV6-5 and TRBJ2-5; TRBD2 might be the D (7 bases). The DNA matches TRBJ2-7 better at its end, which makes the J call doubtful. The CDR3 is 14 amino acids. The germline gives CDR1 MNHEY, CDR2 SVGAGI.

The V gene is TRBV27, the J gene TRBJ1-1; D not certain. V lost 5 bases to trimming and J lost 6 bases, with 16 bases between them. Germline CDR1 is MNHEY and CDR2 is SMNVEV (reference sequence). The CDR3 sequence is 14 residues long. The CDR3, as DNA: TGTGCCAGCAGTCCACTTAATGCGGGAGCTGAAGCTTTCTTT. It translates to CASSPLNAGAEAFF.

In the case of this clonotype: One end of the junction does not line up with germline, which may come from a read error. V gene TRBV29-1 combines with J gene TRBJ1-2, with unresolved D. The CDR3 length is 11 residues. Germline V gene sequence: CDR1 SQVTM, CDR2 ANQGSEA. The CDR3 DNA follows: TGCAGCGCTGAAGAACGGAGGGGCTACACCTTC. Translating gives CSAEERRGYTF.

This clonotype showed up just a few times. The rearrangement links TRBV7-2 to TRBJ2-5; 7 bases match TRBD1. The end of the DNA fits TRBJ2-7 better, so the J call may be wrong. Germline V lookup: CDR1 SGHTA, CDR2 FQGNSA. There are 12 residues in the CDR3. The CDR3, as DNA: TGTGCCAGCAGCCATAACAGGGGCGAGCAGTACTTC. This encodes CASSHNRGEQYF.

CDR3 nucleotides: TGTGCCATACACAAACAAGCGAGCTCCTACAATGAGCAGTTCTTC. This encodes CAIHKQASSYNEQFF. The V and J genes are TRBV10-3 and TRBJ2-1; D remains unclear. CDR1 is ENHRY and CDR2 is SYGVKD in the germline V gene. This CDR3 contains 15 residues. Trimming took off 9 bases at V and 0 bases at J, with 15 bases between the two ends.

This clonotype was seen a few times. This rearrangement joins TRBV29-1 to TRBJ1-5; no reliable D call. The CDR3 totals 13 residues. Germline V gene lookup returns CDR1 SQVTM and CDR2 ANQGSEA. Trimming pared 4 bases from V and 6 bases from J, leaving 13 bases between. The CDR3 loop is CSVVRGSGQPQHF. The CDR3 DNA reads TGCAGCGTTGTAAGAGGGAGTGGTCAGCCCCAGCATTTT.

In this sample, this clonotype turned up a few times. The chain uses TRBV12-3 or TRBV12-4 and TRBJ2-1; D not certain. Trimming cost V 3 bases and J 6 bases, with 9 bases left between them. The CDR3 runs to 13 residues. The CDR3 sequence: CASSFSRSNEQFF. DNA of the CDR3: TGTGCCAGCAGTTTTTCCCGTAGCAATGAGCAGTTCTTC.

Only a few counts were recorded for this clonotype. The V and J genes are TRBV12-3 or TRBV12-4 and TRBJ2-1; D is unresolved. This CDR3 is built from 12 residues. Trimming removed 3 bases from V and 7 bases from J, with 7 bases in between. In DNA form, the CDR3 reads TGTGCCAGCAGTTTTACAGCGAATGAGCAGTTCTTC. Its protein is CASSFTANEQFF.

The chain is built from TRBV5-1 and TRBJ1-2, with 12 bases identical to TRBD1. Germline values: CDR1 SGHRS, CDR2 YFSETQ. V lost 3 bases, J lost 6 bases, and 15 bases stayed unmatched. The CDR3 loop spans 18 amino acids. The CDR3 here is CASSSGLGQGASIDGYTF. CDR3 nucleotides: TGCGCCAGCAGCTCTGGTTTGGGACAGGGGGCCTCTATTGATGGCTACACCTTC.

The chain joins TRBV7-2 to TRBJ2-3; either TRBD1 or TRBD2 may supply D (5 bases each). V was shortened by 1 base and J by 14 bases, with 10 bases between the two germline ends. CDR1 and CDR2 (germline): SGHTA, FQGNSA. This CDR3 comprises 11 residues. CDR3 protein: CASSLVVGAYF. The CDR3 DNA reads TGTGCCAGCAGCTTAGTTGTCGGGGCGTATTTT.

This chain joins TRBV20-1 and TRBJ2-1; D is uncertain. CDR3 length: 15 amino acids. The germline gives CDR1 DFQATT, CDR2 SNEGSKA (reference sequence). V lost 0 bases, J lost 3 bases, and 12 bases lay in between. The CDR3 sequence is CSARDFALGYNEQFF. The CDR3 nucleotides read TGCAGTGCTAGAGATTTTGCGTTAGGCTACAATGAGCAGTTCTTC.